This TCR beta chain was identified in a study of neurological immune-mediated disorders. Study overall: Relapsing-remitting disease affected about 30, and secondary progressive 3, of roughly 35 multiple sclerosis patients.

The table lists this clonotype with many counts. Its specificity is not known. TCRdb re-called the 5' RACE reads through MiXCR, storing one row per CDR3 protein. The data contain under 70,000 distinct CDR3 sequences, 5.2% of them singletons. Overall study results and limits: When the repertoires were sorted by phylogenetic grouping, those of 18 of 34 multiple sclerosis patients ended up in one related-CDR3 cluster, a possible signature.

Germline CDR1 MNHNY, CDR2 SVGAGI (reference sequence). Deletions cut 2 bases from V and 0 bases from J, with 16 bases between. The CDR3 has 18 residues. V usage is TRBV6-6 and J usage is TRBJ2-2; D might be TRBD2 (7 bases). Sequencing was performed on PBMCs. The sequence was obtained from a woman aged 25 to 45 with multiple sclerosis. The CDR3 is CASSYGGGSQTNTGELFF. For the CDR3, the DNA is TGTGCCAGCAGTTACGGGGGGGGCAGTCAGACGAACACCGGGGAGCTGTTTTTT.